The 10 T cell receptor beta chains below all came from one sample that was sequenced in a study of control samples from healthy donors and cancer patients. Only in-frame clones appear in the TCRdb table, and some are missing; sequencing was by immunoSEQ multiplex PCR. The repertoire consists of some 76,000 clones, with around nine tenths occurring once and the leading ten covering over 15%. Input material: PBMCs. The receptors come from a man between 60 and 75 years old with lung cancer.

CDR3 region: CAISDRDRGVQGNTGELFF. DNA of the CDR3: TGTGCCATCAGCGACCGGGACAGGGGCGTACAAGGGAACACCGGGGAGCTGTTTTTT. The genes are TRBV10-3 and TRBJ2-2; TRBD1 matches at 10 bases. With 6 bases clipped from V and 1 base from J, the junction kept 14 bases outside the gene matches. CDR3 size: 19 residues. Looked up from germline, CDR1 is ENHRY and CDR2 is SYGVKD.

This chain joins TRBV6-1 and TRBJ2-2; D gene ambiguous. CDR1 and CDR2 (germline): MNHNS, SASEGT. The CDR3 spans 13 residues. Trimming took off 0 bases at V and 8 bases at J, with 7 bases between the two ends. This CDR3 reads CASSEAGRGELFF. CDR3 coding DNA: TGTGCCAGCAGTGAAGCCGGGCGGGGGGAGCTGTTTTTT.

This chain uses TRBV6-5 with TRBJ1-5; TRBD1 agrees at 9 bases. Germline V gene sequence: CDR1 MNHEY, CDR2 SVGAGI. Trimming removed 6 bases from V and 3 bases from J; junction bases left unmatched: 6. The CDR3 runs 15 residues. CDR3 nucleotide sequence: TGTGCCAGCAGATTAGACAGGGGGGACAATCAGCCCCAGCATTTT. Its translation: CASRLDRGDNQPQHF.

The chain joins TRBV5-1 to TRBJ2-6; D not resolved. Trimming removed 4 bases from V and 1 base from J, with 12 bases in between. CDR3 length: 16 amino acids. The germline V gene has CDR1 SGHRS and CDR2 YFSETQ. Here the CDR3 DNA reads TGCGCCAGCAGCGCCCGGACCGAATCTGGGGCCAACGTCCTGACTTTC. Its protein product is CASSARTESGANVLTF.

A remark on this clone: The junction departs from germline at one end; a sequencing error may be responsible. The chain links TRBV6-5 to TRBJ1-4; unclear D gene. The CDR3 covers 16 residues. CDR1 and CDR2 (germline): MNHEY, SVGAGI. The CDR3 loop reads CAGSLLSIQRNEKLFF. CDR3 sequence (DNA): TGTGCCGGCAGTTTGCTTTCGATCCAGAGGAATGAAAAACTGTTTTTT.

By sample share, this clone is medium-sized. The chain recombines TRBV21-1 with TRBJ2-1; TRBD2 reflects the table's D call only, with no check against the DNA. TRBV21-1 represents a pseudogene. The CDR3 loop spans 15 amino acids. In DNA, the CDR3 is TGTGCCAGCAGCATGTCGACGGGGGTTAACAATGAGCAGTTCTTC. This translates into CASSMSTGVNNEQFF.

This clone was recorded a few times. The rearrangement joins TRBV6-5 to TRBJ2-7; D not resolved. V lost 2 bases, J lost 7 bases, and 15 bases lay in between. Germline V lookup: CDR1 MNHEY, CDR2 SVGAGI. The CDR3 consists of 14 residues. CDR3 in amino acids: CASSYRNTGGEQYF. In nucleotides, the CDR3 is TGTGCCAGCAGTTACAGAAACACGGGTGGAGAGCAGTACTTC.

V is TRBV7-9 and J is TRBJ1-6, with TRBD1 identical over 10 bases. The germline V gene has CDR1 SEHNR and CDR2 FQNEAQ (reference sequence). The CDR3 runs 17 residues. Trimming at V came to 1 base and at J to 4 bases, leaving 4 bases not matched to a gene. The CDR3 here is CASSLGTGGLYNSPLHF. The CDR3 DNA reads TGTGCCAGCAGCTTAGGGACAGGGGGTTTATATAATTCACCCCTCCACTTT. Variable domain in full (rest from reference TRBV7-9 and TRBJ1-6): DTGVSQNPRHKITKRGQNVTFRCDPISEHNRLYWYRQTLGQGPEFLTYFQNEAQLEKSRLLSDRFSAERPKGSFSTLEIQRTEQGDSAMYLCASSLGTGGLYNSPLHFGNGTRLTVT.

This rearrangement joins TRBV7-9 to TRBJ1-5; D is possibly TRBD1 (6 bases). Trimming cost V 3 bases and J 2 bases, with 11 bases left between them. CDR3 length equals 15 residues. CDR1 and CDR2 (germline): SEHNR, FQNEAQ (reference sequence). CDR3 in amino acids: CASSFEGGGNQPQHF. The CDR3 DNA follows: TGTGCCAGCAGCTTCGAGGGGGGGGGCAATCAGCCCCAGCATTTT.

The chain joins TRBV12-5 to TRBJ1-5; no clear D. V was pared by 0 bases and J by 4 bases, with 7 bases between. The CDR3 covers 14 residues. From germline, CDR1 is LGHNT and CDR2 FRNRAP. The CDR3, as DNA: TGTGCTAGTGGTTTGGTACCGTCTAATCAGCCCCAGCATTTT. Amino acid sequence: CASGLVPSNQPQHF.